These T cell receptor beta chains were read from a single sample in a study of vaccination effects on CD4 cells after COVID-19. Assay used: immunoSEQ multiplex PCR; TCRdb lists only in-frame clones, some missing. The sample carries approximately 70,000 clones, about 80% recorded once. Their cognate antigens are unknown. This specimen was CD4+ T cells from PBMCs cultured with HCoV-229E spike peptides, taken after COVID-19 vaccination. The source of these receptors is a human donor who received a COVID-19 vaccine. The conserved cysteine and the conserved F or W are not part of the CDR3 here.

>TRBJ2-1|TRBV5-1|12
ASSLAAGASEQF
>TRBJ1-5|TRBV21-1|12
ASSKRDLWQPQH
>TRBJ1-1|TRBV18|12
VSSPRTGNTEAF
>TRBJ2-1|TRBV24-1|10
ATSGDSNEQF
>TRBJ2-1|TRBV30|11
AWRSGGRREQF
>TRBJ2-1|TRBV24-1|14
ATSDPTGPWPDEQF
>TRBJ2-1|TRBV18|12
ASFADRELNEQF
>TRBJ2-1|TRBV19|16
ASSPFRGGEGAVNEQF
>TRBJ2-3|TRBV24-1|12
ATSHRAETDTQY
>TRBJ1-5|TRBV19|11
ASSRLVNQPQH
>TRBJ1-1|TRBV5-6|11
ASSHSLDTEAF
>TRBJ2-5|TRBV5-1|11
ASGGGPGETQY
>TRBJ1-2|TRBV7-9|11
ASSSGTDYGYT
>TRBJ2-2|TRBV4-2|13
ASSPLLGDTGELF
>TRBJ2-2|TRBV9|14
ASSVAGQGHTGELF
>TRBJ1-1|TRBV5-1|13
ASSLAYDRGREAF
>TRBJ1-2|TRBV18|13
ASSPDIGHSSGYT
>TRBJ2-3|TRBV7-2|12
ASSPLGSTDTQY
>TRBJ2-2|TRBV29-1|13
SGGGQGGAGGELF
>TRBJ2-1|TRBV5-6|15
ASSLEARDRVYNEQF
>TRBJ1-2|TRBV6-4|11
ASKLTLNYGYT
>TRBJ1-5|TRBV19|16
ASSGGVGRDPSNQPQH
>TRBJ1-6|TRBV2|12
ASRPGGANSPLH
>TRBJ2-1|TRBV7-9|13
ASSPHRGSANEQF
>TRBJ2-5|TRBV6-5|11
ASRVPGGETQY
>TRBJ1-5|TRBV24-1|10
ATSDPNQPQH
>TRBJ2-3|TRBV5-6|12
ASSLVRGTDTQY
>TRBJ2-3|TRBV9|16
ASSVASDRSGFADTQY
>TRBJ2-5|TRBV10-2|14
ASSGVSGGYQETQY
>TRBJ1-1|TRBV25-1|12
ASSHGTDDTEAF
>TRBJ1-5|TRBV18|12
ASSAQGSRQPQH
>TRBJ2-5|TRBV27|14
ASSSTPTSGQETQY
>TRBJ2-1|TRBV19|13
ASSRNRELYNEQF
>TRBJ1-2|TRBV28|12
ASRAGGRNYGYT
>TRBJ1-4|TRBV5-5|14
ASSLAPGTGNEKLF
>TRBJ1-5|TRBV28|11
ASMGILNQPQH